These 27 T cell receptor beta chains originate from one sample sequenced in a study of brain T cells in children with intractable seizures. Regarding time point: blood from clinic visit 5 months post-surgery; TSC patient then seizure free. Some clones are missing from TCRdb's copy, which holds only in-frame ones; the method was immunoSEQ multiplex PCR. The sample holds around 340,000 clones, 93% seen once. The source was peripheral blood, collected roughly 5 months after surgery. Receptors were obtained from a boy younger than two with tuberous sclerosis and intractable seizures.

This chain uses TRBV19 with TRBJ1-3, with D perhaps TRBD1 (6 bases). This CDR3 region has 16 residues. V gave up 4 bases and J gave up 2 bases, with 15 bases separating them. CDR1 is LNHDA, CDR2 SQIVND, per germline (reference sequence). CDR3 DNA: TGTGCCAGTAGTACCCTTTGGGGGGCTGCTGGAAACACCATATATTTT. It translates to CASSTLWGAAGNTIYF.

The chain uses TRBV24-1 and TRBJ1-5, with 7 bases that match TRBD1. The CDR3 runs to 18 residues. The germline CDR1 and CDR2 sequences are KGHDR and SFDVKD. The V segment lost 5 bases and the J segment 2 bases; nucleotides outside the gene matches: 14. The CDR3: CATSARGGQPGGNQPQHF. The CDR3 DNA sequence: TGTGCCACCAGTGCCAGGGGGGGACAGCCGGGCGGCAATCAGCCCCAGCATTTT.

This chain uses TRBV15 with TRBJ2-5; 10 bases line up with TRBD1. CDR1 is LNHNV, CDR2 YYDKDF, per germline (reference sequence). The CDR3 has 14 amino acids. V lost 3 bases to trimming and J lost 5 bases; unmatched junction nucleotides: 3. CDR3 protein: CATSRGQGKETQYF. CDR3 DNA sequence: TGTGCCACCAGCAGGGGACAGGGGAAGGAGACCCAGTACTTC. The full variable domain, its missing parts supplied by reference TRBV15 and TRBJ2-5, is DAMVIQNPRYQVTQFGKPVTLSCSQTLNHNVMYWYQQKSSQAPKLLFHYYDKDFNNEADTPDNFQSRRPNTSFCFLDIRSPGLGDTAMYLCATSRGQGKETQYFGPGTRLLVL.

V and J are TRBV7-9 and TRBJ2-1, with 9 bases matching TRBD1. The V and J ends lost 4 bases and 7 bases, in that order; junction bases with no gene match: 5. Germline V lookup: CDR1 SEHNR, CDR2 FQNEAQ (reference sequence). The length of the CDR3 is 14 residues. The CDR3 nucleotides read TGTGCCAGCAGCTCCCGGGACAGGGTGAATGAGCAGTTCTTC. It yields the protein CASSSRDRVNEQFF.

V gene TRBV3-1 (or the pseudogene TRBV3-2) combines with J gene TRBJ1-2, with 7 positions matching TRBD1. This CDR3 contains 16 residues. The J segment lost 5 bases and the V segment lost 0 bases, leaving 9 bases of the junction unmatched. The germline V gene has CDR1 LGHDT and CDR2 YNNKEL (reference sequence). The CDR3 here is CASSQDLSTGRYGYTF. The CDR3 DNA follows: TGTGCCAGCAGCCAAGATCTCTCGACAGGGAGATATGGCTACACCTTC.

Comment on this clone: At the DNA level, this CDR3 is encoded by other sequences in the same sample as well. V is TRBV24-1 and J is TRBJ2-7; unclear D gene. Germline CDR1 reads KGHDR; CDR2 reads SFDVKD. The CDR3 covers 13 residues. Trimming removed 0 bases at V and 3 bases at J, with 5 bases between. The CDR3 coding sequence is TGTGCCACCAGTGATTTGGCAGGCTACGAGCAGTACTTC. It translates to CATSDLAGYEQYF.

The chain couples TRBV24-1 to TRBJ2-7, with 7 bases identical to TRBD2. The germline CDR1 and CDR2 sequences are KGHDR and SFDVKD. CDR3 size: 15 residues. The J segment lost 1 base and the V segment lost 3 bases, leaving 5 bases of the junction unmatched. The CDR3 DNA follows: TGTGCCACCAGTGATCGTAGCGGGCAGTCCTACGAGCAGTACTTC. Its translation is CATSDRSGQSYEQYF.

The rearrangement links TRBV19 to TRBJ2-7; TRBD1 aligns across 7 bases. Germline V gives CDR1 LNHDA, CDR2 SQIVND (reference sequence). Trimming removed 4 bases from V and 1 base from J; junction bases left unmatched: 10. The CDR3 consists of 16 residues. The CDR3 DNA sequence: TGTGCCAGTAGTACCCAGGGGGACACCGCTTCCTACGAGCAGTACTTC. The encoded protein is CASSTQGDTASYEQYF.

The chain uses TRBV30 and TRBJ2-1, with TRBD2 identical over 11 bases. From germline, CDR1 is GTSNPN and CDR2 SVGIG (reference sequence). The CDR3 contains 13 residues. V was clipped by 4 bases and J by 7 bases; unmatched bases: 3. The chain's CDR3 is CAWTSGRSNEQFF. The DNA for the CDR3 is TGTGCCTGGACTAGCGGGAGGTCTAATGAGCAGTTCTTC.

This clone was observed a few times. The chain is built from TRBV5-1 and TRBJ1-5, with D uncertain. Deletions cut 4 bases from V and 0 bases from J, with 14 bases between. This CDR3 has 16 amino acids. CDR1 and CDR2 (germline): SGHRS, YFSETQ. The CDR3 reads CASSPRPDNSNQPQHF. CDR3 bases: TGCGCCAGCAGCCCACGACCCGATAATAGCAATCAGCCCCAGCATTTT.

V and J are TRBV19 and TRBJ2-1; 7 positions agree with TRBD1. V lost 7 bases and J lost 8; bases outside the gene matches: 8. Germline CDR1 LNHDA, CDR2 SQIVND (reference sequence). CDR3 length: 13 amino acids. The CDR3 coding sequence is TGTGCCAGTACCCCACAGGGGACGGATGAGCAGTTCTTC. Its translation is CASTPQGTDEQFF.

The chain links TRBV9 to TRBJ1-4; 10 bases align to TRBD1. This CDR3 contains 15 residues. Germline V gene data show CDR1 as SGDLS and CDR2 as YYNGEE. V shed 0 bases, J shed 8 bases, and the junction held 4 bases outside the gene matches. The CDR3 DNA follows: TGTGCCAGCAGCGTAGGACAGGGGGCGCGGGAAAAACTGTTTTTT. This gives the protein CASSVGQGAREKLFF.

In this sample, this clone turned up a few times. The chain joins TRBV4-2 to TRBJ2-2; TRBD2 matches at 9 bases. The ends lost 4 bases at V and 2 bases at J; junction bases unmatched: 11. Germline V lookup: CDR1 LGHNA, CDR2 YNFKEQ. CDR3 size: 18 residues. The CDR3 DNA reads as TGTGCCAGCAGCCCAAGAGAAGCGGGGGGACACAACACCGGGGAGCTGTTTTTT. Protein: CASSPREAGGHNTGELFF.

The count of this clone is one. V and J are TRBV19 and TRBJ1-1; D may be TRBD1 (5 bases). CDR3 length: 15 residues. From germline, CDR1 is LNHDA and CDR2 SQIVND (reference sequence). V was trimmed by 8 bases and J by 1 base, leaving 17 bases between them. The CDR3 region has the DNA TGTGCCAGTTGTCGGGCCCTGGGACCGAACACTGAAGCTTTCTTT. Translation gives CASCRALGPNTEAFF.

V usage is TRBV6-6 and J usage is TRBJ1-1; the D is unclear. V was clipped by 4 bases and J by 1 base, with 16 bases between them. This CDR3 contains 16 residues. Germline V lookup: CDR1 MNHNY, CDR2 SVGAGI (reference sequence). The CDR3 loop reads CASSSFAGAGNTEAFF. For the CDR3, the DNA is TGTGCCAGCAGTTCCTTCGCGGGCGCGGGGAACACTGAAGCTTTCTTT.

This clone appeared a single time. The chain carries TRBV29-1 and TRBJ2-5; no clear D. V was clipped by 1 base and J by 0 bases, with 3 bases between them. This CDR3 contains 12 residues. Germline values: CDR1 SQVTM, CDR2 ANQGSEA. CDR3 DNA: TGCAGCGTTGAAGGCAACCAAGAGACCCAGTACTTC. It translates to CSVEGNQETQYF.

The rearrangement uses TRBV6-1 and TRBJ1-3, with TRBD1 matching 10 bases. Losses at the gene ends were 2 bases for V and 3 bases for J; bases not matched to a gene: 4. The germline gives CDR1 MNHNS, CDR2 SASEGT. The CDR3 extends over 16 amino acids. The CDR3 nucleotides are TGTGCCAGCAGTGAAATATGGGACAGGGGTGGAAACACCATATATTTT. Translated, it gives CASSEIWDRGGNTIYF.

The chain combines TRBV6-5 with TRBJ2-7; D is perhaps TRBD2 (6 bases). Trimming shortened V by 7 bases and J by 1 base, and 14 bases separated the two germline ends. Germline V lookup: CDR1 MNHEY, CDR2 SVGAGI. The CDR3 loop spans 14 amino acids. The CDR3 sequence: CASKAGTGSYEQYF. CDR3 bases: TGTGCCAGCAAAGCGGGCACAGGTTCCTACGAGCAGTACTTC.

V and J are TRBV18 and TRBJ1-5; D remains unclear. V gave up 0 bases and J gave up 3 bases, with 3 bases separating them. Per germline, CDR1 KGHSH and CDR2 LQKENI. The CDR3 has 13 amino acids. The CDR3 bases are TGTGCCAGCTCACCACCGGACAATCAGCCCCAGCATTTT. It yields the protein CASSPPDNQPQHF.

DNA for the CDR3: TGTGCCAGCAGCTTAGCTTCCGGGGGGGCCACCGGGGAGCTGTTTTTT. Its protein is CASSLASGGATGELFF. The chain links TRBV7-2 to TRBJ2-2, with 8 bases identical to TRBD2. Germline loops: CDR1 SGHTA, CDR2 FQGNSA. The CDR3 runs to 16 residues. After removal of 0 bases from V and 4 bases from J, the junction contained 4 bases not matched to a gene.

The sample holds one count of this clone. The rearrangement uses TRBV12-3 or TRBV12-4 and TRBJ1-5; D is ambiguous. The germline V and J ends were trimmed by 4 bases and 3 bases, with 1 base remaining between them. The CDR3 is 11 amino acids. The CDR3 reads CASSSNQPQHF. Written as DNA, the CDR3 is TGTGCCAGCAGTTCCAATCAGCCCCAGCATTTT.

Turning to this clone: Other nucleotide sequences in the sample specify the same CDR3. This sequence joins TRBV3-1 (or the pseudogene TRBV3-2) and TRBJ1-6; D is perhaps TRBD1 (6 bases). The V gene lost 1 base and the J gene lost 5 bases, with 6 bases spanning the gap. The V gene's germline CDR1 is LGHDT and CDR2 YNNKEL (reference sequence). The CDR3 sequence is 14 residues long. The CDR3 loop is CASSQGQDNSPLHF. The CDR3 DNA is TGTGCCAGCAGCCAAGGACAGGATAATTCACCCCTCCACTTT.

The gene calls are TRBV19 and TRBJ2-1; perhaps TRBD1 as D (5 bases). The V end was cut by 6 bases, the J end by 2 bases, with 17 bases between. This CDR3 is built from 16 residues. The germline V gene has CDR1 LNHDA and CDR2 SQIVND (reference sequence). The CDR3 bases are TGTGCCAGTAGAGAGCCTCGGACACACCCCTACAATGAGCAGTTCTTC. Residues: CASREPRTHPYNEQFF.

The chain uses TRBV2 and TRBJ1-6, with a tentative D call TRBD1 (5 bases). CDR1 is SNHLY, CDR2 FYNNEI, per germline. Trimming took 6 bases from V and 5 from J, leaving 14 bases between them. CDR3 length equals 15 residues. The CDR3 is CASRRQGIDNSPLHF. The DNA of the CDR3 is TGTGCCAGCAGGCGTCAGGGTATCGATAATTCACCCCTCCACTTT.

The rearrangement links TRBV6-5 to TRBJ2-3; 8 positions match TRBD2. The CDR3 is made up of 16 amino acids. V lost 2 bases to trimming and J lost 4 bases; unmatched junction nucleotides: 8. Germline V gene data show CDR1 as MNHEY and CDR2 as SVGAGI. CDR3 sequence (DNA): TGTGCCAGCAGTTACAAGTCGGGAGGGCCAGCAGATACGCAGTATTTT. Its translation: CASSYKSGGPADTQYF.

V gene TRBV30 combines with J gene TRBJ2-7; possibly TRBD2 for D (5 bases). Deletions cut 0 bases from V and 1 base from J, with 7 bases between. In germline, CDR1 is GTSNPN, CDR2 SVGIG (reference sequence). CDR3 length: 13 amino acids. The CDR3 DNA is TGTGCCTGGAGTGTAACGGGGTCCTACGAGCAGTACTTC. Its translation is CAWSVTGSYEQYF. Looking up the rest from reference TRBV30 and TRBJ2-7 gives the full variable domain: SQTIHQWPATLVQPVGSPLSLECTVEGTSNPNLYWYRQAAGRGLQLLFYSVGIGQISSEVPQNLSASRPQDRQFILSSKKLLLSDSGFYLCAWSVTGSYEQYFGPGTRLTVT.

As to this clone: This sample also contains other DNA sequences that code for the same CDR3. CDR3 residues: CASSRSLYEQYF. For the CDR3, the DNA is TGTGCCAGCAGCCGGAGCCTCTACGAGCAGTACTTC. This sequence joins TRBV3-1 (or the pseudogene TRBV3-2) and TRBJ2-7; no firm D call. V was cut by 4 bases and J by 3 bases, with 7 bases left in between. CDR1 is LGHDT and CDR2 is YNNKEL in the germline V gene (reference sequence). The CDR3 is 12 residues long.